This entry describes one T cell receptor (beta chain). The RNA input was roughly 0.45 to 1 ug, and it was reverse transcribed with random hexamers. TCRdb re-called the immunoSEQ multiplex PCR reads through MiXCR, storing one row per CDR3 protein. The sample includes 95,000 to 150,000 distinct CDR3 sequences, 96% of them seen just once. The sample comes from a study of CD8 T cells in Susac syndrome. Study-wide background: Sequencing included Susac syndrome patients, about 6 of them with active disease and about eight in remission.

CD8+ and CD4+ T cells taken from blood had their TCR beta sequenced. Patients with Susac syndrome met diagnostic criteria that were recently defined for definite or probable disease. This sequence originates from a human donor with Susac syndrome. Sequencing used CD4+ T cells from PBMCs.

CDR3 in DNA: TGTGCCAGCAGCCCCGGGGTAGCGCCGTACGAGCAGTACTTC. As protein: CASSPGVAPYEQYF. The chain has TRBV4-2 and TRBJ2-7, with D perhaps matching TRBD2 (5 bases). This CDR3 has 14 residues. Trimming took off 4 bases at V and 4 bases at J, with 14 bases between the two ends. CDR1 and CDR2 (germline): LGHNA, YNFKEQ.